The clone carrying this T cell receptor beta chain has a single count. Its target is unknown. This sample is drawn from a study of T cell clones after liver transplantation. Whole-study results and caveats: Compared with third party-reactive sequences, donor-reactive ones declined more, independent of withdrawal success. The donor-reactive repertoire was only partly measurable in a couple of subjects, lacking donor cells.

Sequenced by immunoSEQ multiplex PCR; TCRdb stores in-frame clones only, minus some. In the table there are tens of thousands of clones, approximately 93% of which are singletons. The clonotype originates from a human patient who received a liver transplant. A share of the T cells may be of graft donor origin. The sequencing here drew on CD8+ T cells from blood, taken around 25 months after liver transplant.

The CDR3: CASRENTEAFF. In DNA form, the CDR3 reads TGTGCCAGCAGGGAGAACACTGAAGCTTTCTTT. This chain joins TRBV11-3 and TRBJ1-1; D remains ambiguous. The germline V gene encodes CDR1 SGHNT and CDR2 YENEEA. This CDR3 has 11 residues. Trimming took 6 bases from V and 1 from J, leaving 3 bases between them. The variable domain in full, completed from reference TRBV11-3 and TRBJ1-1, reads EAGVVQSPRYKIIEKKQPVAFWCNPISGHNTLYWYLQNLGQGPELLIRYENEEAVDDSQLPKDRFSAERLKGVDSTLKIQPAELGDSAVYLCASRENTEAFFGQGTRLTVV.